This TCR beta chain comes out of a study of CD8 T cells in ankylosing spondylitis (dated by TCRdb to 2016 to 2017). General notes on the study: The study profiled T cell receptor beta repertoires in healthy donors and ankylosing spondylitis patients to find disease-linked TCR variants. In total, the full study cohort was made up of 95 to 110 healthy donors and 25 or so ankylosing spondylitis patients. Peripheral blood samples were taken, and synovial fluid was additionally collected from ankylosing spondylitis patients.

The CDR3 contains 15 residues, cysteine and phenylalanine counted. Only the CDR3 part of the read is kept: 45 bases, read in frame from the first base. From the germline V gene, CDR1 is SGDLS and CDR2 is YYNGEE. The V end loses 0 bases and the J end loses 4 bases, and a stretch of 13 bases separates them. TCRdb records Illumina HiSeq 2500 as the sequencer. TCR beta libraries were prepared by quantitative 5'-RACE with molecular barcodes. On the study's bioinformatics: Disease-linked TCR variants were identified with a new computational method built on a probabilistic model of VDJ rearrangement. Clones were called with MiXCR by TCRdb after fastp trimmed the public reads at Q25, and only in-frame beta chains were retained. CDR3 protein duplicates are merged, each entry listing the most common genes and DNA. It is TCRdb's table, rather than the study itself, that gives the V and J calls and clone size. A total of 300,000 to 400,000 distinct CDR3 sequences appear in this sample, roughly 15% of them only once. The ten largest clonotypes hold 0.9% to 1.2% of the sample.

As to this clonotype: Its antigen remains unidentified. Per-base qualities were not stored, and no clone one base away is much larger.

General study outcomes and caveats: The disease-linked clones were reported to be significantly enriched in matched synovial fluid samples from ankylosing spondylitis patients. Blood from ankylosing spondylitis patients appeared to be characterized by a TCR beta motif composed of 7 to 9 highly homologous amino acid variants. Some motif variants were previously reported in synovial fluid and blood of reactive arthritis patients, suggesting common disease-initiation mechanisms. The disease-linked clones had a CD8+ phenotype and were found at relatively low frequencies in peripheral blood.

The sequencing sample was made of blood, either unsorted or a sorted T cell fraction (not recorded which). The chain was built from TRBV9 and TRBJ1-2; D gene: possibly TRBD1, on 6 matching bases. The clonotype comes from a male donor with ankylosing spondylitis or in good health (not recorded which). At the DNA level, the sequence is TGTGCCAGCAGCGTAGAGGGCAGGGGAGCCTATGGCTACACCTTC. The encoded protein is CASSVEGRGAYGYTF. Reference TRBV9 and TRBJ1-2 genes cover what lies past the CDR3, so the full variable domain is DSGVTQTPKHLITATGQRVTLRCSPRSGDLSVYWYQQSLDQGLQFLIQYYNGEERAKGNILERFSAQQFPDLHSELNLSSLELGDSALYFCASSVEGRGAYGYTFGSGTRLTVV.